This T cell receptor beta chain was retrieved from a study of T cell changes during pregnancy in multiple sclerosis. This CDR3 comprises 15 residues. Germline V gene data show CDR1 as SGHTA and CDR2 as FQGTGA. Deletions cut 3 bases from V and 0 bases from J, with 8 bases between. This table comes from immunoSEQ multiplex PCR, and its TCRdb copy is limited to in-frame clones, with some not included. Of about 51,000 clones detected, around 94% appear once; the ten largest clones hold around 0.58%. The sequence came from a female donor with multiple sclerosis, enrolled in a pregnancy study. The rearrangement links TRBV7-3 to TRBJ2-2; possibly TRBD1 for D (5 bases). The specimen comprised CD4+ T cells from peripheral blood mononuclear cells, sampled in the second trimester of pregnancy. In DNA form, the CDR3 reads TGTGCCAGCAGCTTGACAGTATCGAACACCGGGGAGCTGTTTTTT. Residues: CASSLTVSNTGELFF.